These T cell receptor beta chains were read from a single sample in a study of T cell repertoires in cytomegalovirus infection. TCRdb reanalysed the reads using MiXCR and keeps one entry per CDR3 protein. This table has around 260,000 distinct CDR3 sequences, roughly 10% appearing once. Material for sequencing was PBMCs. The receptors originated from a human donor in good health (CMV status not recorded). Some clones in this sample may be carry-over from other donors' samples. The CDR3 runs from the conserved cysteine through the conserved F or W. The D gene is left open where the match is weak. Not all rows give a size; the values are once, few, many and, for expanded clones, a class.

TRBJ2-7,-,-,TRBV6-1,TGTGCCAGCAGTGAAGGGGCTACTAGAGCCTACGAGCAGTACTTC,CASSEGATRAYEQYF
TRBJ2-2,many,TRBD2,TRBV7-2,TGTGCCAGCAGCTTACTAGCGGGGGGGCCTAACACCGGGGAGCTGTTTTTT,CASSLLAGGPNTGELFF
TRBJ2-5,-,TRBD2,TRBV7-2,TGTGCCAGCAGCTTAGCGCCTAGCGGGGGGGGGTACCAAGAGACCCAGTACTTC,CASSLAPSGGGYQETQYF
TRBJ2-1,-,TRBD1,TRBV11-2,TGTGCCAGCAGCCCCCGGGACAGGGGTGATGAGCAGTTCTTC,CASSPRDRGDEQFF
TRBJ1-4,many,TRBD1,TRBV7-2,TGTGCCAGCAGAGGCCGGGACAGCGGTGAAAAACTGTTTTTT,CASRGRDSGEKLFF
TRBJ1-2,many,TRBD1,TRBV28,TGTGCCAGCAGTTTACTTCCAGGGGGGGAAGGAGGCTACACCTTC,CASSLLPGGEGGYTF
TRBJ1-2,few,-,TRBV28,TGTGCCAGCAGTTTTTGGGGAGATGGCTACGCCTTC,CASSFWGDGYAF
TRBJ2-7,many,TRBD1,TRBV7-2,TGTGCCAGCAGCTTAACCCGGGACAGGGGGCTGAGCGAGCAGTACTTC,CASSLTRDRGLSEQYF
TRBJ1-2,many,-,TRBV7-2,TGTGCCAGCAGCCCAGGGGCGGATTATGGCTACACCTTC,CASSPGADYGYTF
TRBJ1-5,few,-,TRBV20-1,TGCAGTGCTAGAGATTTCAGGGGCCATCAGCCCCAGCATTTT,CSARDFRGHQPQHF
TRBJ1-1,-,TRBD1,TRBV4-1,TGCGCCAGCAGCCAAGACCCTCGACAGGGCCTGGGGAACACTGAAGCTTTCTTT,CASSQDPRQGLGNTEAFF
TRBJ1-6,few,TRBD1,TRBV6-5,TGTGCCAGCAGGCGGGACAGTCTTAATTCACCCCTCCACTTT,CASRRDSLNSPLHF
TRBJ1-1,many,-,TRBV28,TGTGCCAGCAGTCCGACCGGGACACCGAACACTGAAGCTTTCTTT,CASSPTGTPNTEAFF
TRBJ1-2,many,-,TRBV7-2,TGTGCCAGCGGCACCAAAGGGTCGTATGGCTACACCTTC,CASGTKGSYGYTF
TRBJ1-1,few,-,TRBV28,TGTGCCAGCACAATCTCCGGGGGTAAGAACACTGAAGCTTTCTTT,CASTISGGKNTEAFF
TRBJ2-1,many,-,TRBV7-8,TGTGCCAGCAGCTTAGGGACGGCCGGTGGGGACAATGAGCAGTTCTTC,CASSLGTAGGDNEQFF
TRBJ2-1,many,-,TRBV20-1,TGCAGTGCTAGAGATGTCCTAGAGGGGCAACATGAGCAGTTCTTC,CSARDVLEGQHEQFF
TRBJ1-2,-,-,TRBV20-1,TGCAGTGCTCCCCGGGATTTACAGGGTGCCTATGGCTACACCTTC,CSAPRDLQGAYGYTF
TRBJ1-5,-,TRBD1,TRBV18,TGTGCCAGCTCACAGAATTCGGGACAGGGGGCCGGTCAGCCCCAGCATTTT,CASSQNSGQGAGQPQHF
TRBJ1-5,-,-,TRBV19,TGTGCCAGTAGTATTTCCCCCCCGCCCCAGCATTTT,CASSISPPPQHF
TRBJ2-3,few,-,TRBV28,TGTGCCAGCACGCGGACTGGATCGCAGTATTTT,CASTRTGSQYF
TRBJ2-3,many,TRBD2,TRBV7-2,TGTGCCAGCAGCCTGGGACTAGCGGGGGGAGATACGCAGTATTTT,CASSLGLAGGDTQYF
TRBJ1-5,many,TRBD1,TRBV7-2,TGTGCCAGCAGCCAGGAGGGGACAGGGGATCAGCCCCAGCATTTT,CASSQEGTGDQPQHF
TRBJ1-2,many,TRBD1,TRBV7-2,TGTGCCAGCAGCTTAGGCCCTCGACAGGGGAACTATGGCTACACCTTC,CASSLGPRQGNYGYTF
TRBJ1-1,many,-,TRBV7-8,TGTGCCAGCAGTCTCAATACAGGGAATACTGAAGCTTTCTTT,CASSLNTGNTEAFF